These T cell receptor beta chains were read from a single sample in a study of T cells in Graves' hyperthyroidism and ophthalmopathy. From the multiplex PCR reads, TCRdb called clonotypes with MiXCR, one entry per CDR3 protein. The repertoire holds 650,000 to 800,000 distinct CDR3 sequences, with approximately 42% as singletons. The sample was peripheral blood or thyroid tissue (not recorded which). The source is an adult man with Graves' disease, either hyperthyroidism or ophthalmopathy (not recorded which). The CDR3 runs from the conserved cysteine through the conserved F or W. The order of the fields is V gene, clone size, D gene, J gene, CDR3 DNA, CDR3 protein. The D gene is left open where the match is weak. The listing skips clone size in some rows; elsewhere it reads once, few, many or a size class.

>TRBV7-9|.|.|TRBJ1-2
TGTGCCAGCAGCTTAGCGGGGAGAGGGGACATCTATGGCTACACCTTC
CASSLAGRGDIYGYTF
>TRBV24-1|.|TRBD1|TRBJ1-6
TGTGCCAGCGTTGCCGGGACAGGGGGAAGTTCACCCCTCCACTTT
CASVAGTGGSSPLHF
>TRBV9|.|.|TRBJ2-6
TGTGCCAGCAGCGTAGTCCTGACTTTC
CASSVVLTF
>TRBV29-1|once|TRBD1|TRBJ1-6
TGTAGCGTTGTCCTCGGACAGGGGAATTCACCCCTCCACTTT
CSVVLGQGNSPLHF
>TRBV9|few|.|TRBJ1-1
TGTGCCATCGAGGGACAGAACACTGAAGCTTTCTTT
CAIEGQNTEAFF
>TRBV29-1|few|.|TRBJ1-2
TGCAGCGTTGGGGACACCATCTATGGCTACACCTTC
CSVGDTIYGYTF
>TRBV7-9|.|.|TRBJ1-4
TGTGCCAGCAGCCAAGTGGAGGCTGGCGGCGAAAAACTGTTTTTT
CASSQVEAGGEKLFF
>TRBV15|.|TRBD1|TRBJ2-2
TGTGCCACCAGTGGGGACAGGGGGCTGTTTTTT
CATSGDRGLFF
>TRBV7-9|.|TRBD1|TRBJ1-3
TGTGCCAGCAGCTTTGCCCGGGACAGGTTGATCTCTGGAAACACCATATATTTT
CASSFARDRLISGNTIYF
>TRBV7-3|.|.|TRBJ2-5
TGTGCCAGTAGTTCCGGACCAGCGGGCCAAGAGACCCAGTACTTC
CASSSGPAGQETQYF
>TRBV7-9|many|TRBD1|TRBJ2-7
TGTGCCAGCAGCTCGACAGGGAGAGCCTACGAGCAGTACTTC
CASSSTGRAYEQYF